These T cell receptor beta chains were read from a single sample in a study of T cell changes during pregnancy in multiple sclerosis. The data were produced by immunoSEQ multiplex PCR, yet TCRdb's version contains in-frame clones alone and is incomplete. The sample yields tens of thousands of clones, roughly 91% seen once. The sample consisted of peripheral blood, taken in the third trimester of pregnancy. Receptor source: a female donor with multiple sclerosis, enrolled in a pregnancy study. CDR3s include the opening cysteine and the closing phenylalanine or tryptophan.

v_gene	j_gene	CDR3aa
TRBV27	TRBJ1-2	CASRLPGTNYGYTF
TRBV7-3	TRBJ2-1	CASSLAGLNEQFF
TRBV2	TRBJ2-3	CASTELAGITDTQYF
TRBV10-3	TRBJ2-3	CAISDSGAADTQYF
TRBV27	TRBJ2-7	CASSLAGGPSEQYF
TRBV5-4	TRBJ2-7	CASSSEGSSYEQYF
TRBV4-1	TRBJ2-3	CASSQAPFGGADTQYF
TRBV7-9	TRBJ2-3	CASSPAGREFGDTQYF
TRBV19	TRBJ2-1	CASSIMSGARAYNEQFF
TRBV10-3	TRBJ1-5	CAISEGVGNQPQHF
TRBV7-6	TRBJ2-2	CASWGLAGGPWELFF
TRBV11-3	TRBJ2-1	CASSPSPGQISEQFF
TRBV9	TRBJ2-5	CASCPTGTGLTQYF
TRBV5-6	TRBJ2-3	CASSIAGELWLDTQYF